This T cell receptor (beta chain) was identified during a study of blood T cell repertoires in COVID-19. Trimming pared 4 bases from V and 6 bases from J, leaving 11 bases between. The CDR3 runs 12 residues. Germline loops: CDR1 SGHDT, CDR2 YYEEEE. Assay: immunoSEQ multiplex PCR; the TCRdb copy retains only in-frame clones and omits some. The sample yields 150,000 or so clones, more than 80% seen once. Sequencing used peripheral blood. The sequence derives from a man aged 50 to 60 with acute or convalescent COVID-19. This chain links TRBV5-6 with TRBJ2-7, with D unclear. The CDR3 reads CASSDGWSEQYF. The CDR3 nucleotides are TGTGCCAGCAGCGATGGATGGAGCGAGCAGTACTTC.